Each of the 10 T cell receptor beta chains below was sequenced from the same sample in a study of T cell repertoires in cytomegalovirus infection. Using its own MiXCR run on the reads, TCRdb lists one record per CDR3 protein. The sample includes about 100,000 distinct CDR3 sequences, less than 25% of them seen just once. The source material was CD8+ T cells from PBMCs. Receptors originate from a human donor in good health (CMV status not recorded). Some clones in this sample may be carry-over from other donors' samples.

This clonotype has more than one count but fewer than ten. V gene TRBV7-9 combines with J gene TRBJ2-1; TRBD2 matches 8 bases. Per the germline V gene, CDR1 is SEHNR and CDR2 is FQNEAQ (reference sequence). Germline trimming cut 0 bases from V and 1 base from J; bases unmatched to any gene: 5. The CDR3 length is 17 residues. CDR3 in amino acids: CASSLARGTRSYNEQFF. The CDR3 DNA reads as TGTGCCAGCAGCTTAGCCCGCGGGACTAGATCCTACAATGAGCAGTTCTTC.

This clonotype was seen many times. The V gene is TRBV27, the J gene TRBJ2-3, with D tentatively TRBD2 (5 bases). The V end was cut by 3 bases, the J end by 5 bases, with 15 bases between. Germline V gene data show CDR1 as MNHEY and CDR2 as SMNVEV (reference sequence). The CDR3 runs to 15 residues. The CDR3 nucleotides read TGTGCCAGCAGTTTTTTGGGCAGCCGGGGAGATACGCAGTATTTT. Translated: CASSFLGSRGDTQYF.

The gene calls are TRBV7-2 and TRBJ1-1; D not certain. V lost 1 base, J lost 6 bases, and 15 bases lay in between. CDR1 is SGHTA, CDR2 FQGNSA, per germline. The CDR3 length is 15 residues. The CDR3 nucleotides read TGTGCCAGCAGCTTAGGCGAAGGCCGGGCAGCTGAAGCTTTCTTT. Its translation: CASSLGEGRAAEAFF.

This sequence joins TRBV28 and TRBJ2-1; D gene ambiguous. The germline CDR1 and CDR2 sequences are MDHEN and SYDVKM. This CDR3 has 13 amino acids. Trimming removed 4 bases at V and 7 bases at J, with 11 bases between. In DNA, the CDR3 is TGTGCCAGCAGTTCCTTGTGGTTGAATGAGCAGTTCTTC. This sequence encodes CASSSLWLNEQFF.

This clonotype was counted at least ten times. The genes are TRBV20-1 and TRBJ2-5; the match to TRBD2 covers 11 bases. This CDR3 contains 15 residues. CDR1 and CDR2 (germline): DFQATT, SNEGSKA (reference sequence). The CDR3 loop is CSFEDSGGVLETQYF. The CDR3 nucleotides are TGCAGCTTCGAGGATAGCGGGGGGGTCCTGGAGACCCAGTACTTC.

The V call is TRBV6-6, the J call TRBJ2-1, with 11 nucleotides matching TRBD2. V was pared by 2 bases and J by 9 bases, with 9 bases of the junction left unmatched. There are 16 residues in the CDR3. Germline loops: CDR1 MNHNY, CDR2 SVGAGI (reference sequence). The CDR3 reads CASSYPTSGSRVEQFF. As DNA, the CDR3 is TGTGCCAGCAGTTACCCCACTAGCGGGAGCCGGGTTGAGCAGTTCTTC.

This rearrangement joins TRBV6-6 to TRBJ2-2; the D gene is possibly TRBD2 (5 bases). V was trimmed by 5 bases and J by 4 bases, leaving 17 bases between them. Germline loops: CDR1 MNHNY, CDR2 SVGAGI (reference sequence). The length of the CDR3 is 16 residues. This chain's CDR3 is CASSTSGRSVTGELFF. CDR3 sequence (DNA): TGTGCCAGCAGTACCTCGGGGAGATCGGTCACCGGGGAGCTGTTTTTT.

This CDR3 reads CASSEFFRNTEAFF. The CDR3 region has the DNA TGTGCCAGCAGTGAATTCTTCAGGAACACTGAAGCTTTCTTT. The chain is built from TRBV6-1 and TRBJ1-1; D is ambiguous. The CDR3 totals 14 residues. V lost 2 bases to trimming and J lost 1 base, with 8 bases between them. In germline, CDR1 is MNHNS, CDR2 SASEGT.

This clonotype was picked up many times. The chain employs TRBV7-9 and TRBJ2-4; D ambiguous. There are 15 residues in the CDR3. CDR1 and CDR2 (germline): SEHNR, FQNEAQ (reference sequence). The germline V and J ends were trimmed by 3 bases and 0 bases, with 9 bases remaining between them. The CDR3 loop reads CASSFSDLAKNIQYF. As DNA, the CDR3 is TGTGCCAGCAGCTTCTCCGACCTAGCCAAAAACATTCAGTACTTC.

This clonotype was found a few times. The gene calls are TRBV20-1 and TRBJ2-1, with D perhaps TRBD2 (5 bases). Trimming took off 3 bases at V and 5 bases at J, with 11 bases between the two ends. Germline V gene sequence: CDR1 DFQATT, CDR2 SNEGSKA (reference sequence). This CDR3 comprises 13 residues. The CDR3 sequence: CSASPGNNNEQFF. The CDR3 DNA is TGCAGTGCTAGTCCGGGGAACAACAATGAGCAGTTCTTC.